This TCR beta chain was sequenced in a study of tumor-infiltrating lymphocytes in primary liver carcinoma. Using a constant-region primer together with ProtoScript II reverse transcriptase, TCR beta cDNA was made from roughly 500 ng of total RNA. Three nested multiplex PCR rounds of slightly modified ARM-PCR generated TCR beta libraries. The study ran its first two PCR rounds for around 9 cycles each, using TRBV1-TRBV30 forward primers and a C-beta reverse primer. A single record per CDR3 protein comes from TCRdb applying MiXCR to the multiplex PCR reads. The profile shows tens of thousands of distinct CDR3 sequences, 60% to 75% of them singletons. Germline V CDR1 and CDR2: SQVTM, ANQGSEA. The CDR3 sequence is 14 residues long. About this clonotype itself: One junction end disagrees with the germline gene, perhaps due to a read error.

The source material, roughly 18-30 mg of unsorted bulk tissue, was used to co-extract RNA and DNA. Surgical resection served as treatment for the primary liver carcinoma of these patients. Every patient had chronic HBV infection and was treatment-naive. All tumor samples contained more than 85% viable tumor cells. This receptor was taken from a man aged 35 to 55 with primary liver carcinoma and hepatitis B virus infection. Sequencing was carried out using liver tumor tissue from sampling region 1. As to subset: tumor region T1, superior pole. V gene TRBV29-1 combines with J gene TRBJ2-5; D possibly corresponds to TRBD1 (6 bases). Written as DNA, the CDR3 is TGCAGGGTTGATGGGACATGGGCCCAGGAGACCCAGTACTTC. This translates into CRVDGTWAQETQYF.